Following are 20 T cell receptor beta chains from one sample sequenced in a study of OX40 agonist ivuxolimab in advanced cancers. Libraries came from the immunoSEQ multiplex PCR assay. What TCRdb holds here is the immuneACCESS table cut down to in-frame rearrangements. Part of the clones is not present; checked against another copy, under half of the missing clones reflect an unresolved V gene, and the others are unexplained. In this sample the table shows about 34,000 clones, nearly 95% of which occur a single time. Approximately 3.8% of the sample rests with the top ten. This material consisted of CD4+ or CD8+ T cells sorted from blood, taken in a trial of the OX40 agonist ivuxolimab. The receptors shown here come from an adult with an advanced solid tumor such as melanoma, head and neck, liver or kidney cancer.

The chain employs TRBV30 and TRBJ1-1; possibly TRBD1 for D (6 bases). The germline CDR1 and CDR2 sequences are GTSNPN and SVGIG (reference sequence). Deletions cut 1 base from V and 3 bases from J, with 6 bases between. The CDR3 extends over 12 amino acids. The DNA for the CDR3 is TGTGCCTGGAGTGCAGGGGACACTGAAGCTTTCTTT. Encoded protein: CAWSAGDTEAFF.

V is TRBV29-1 and J is TRBJ2-5; the D gene is possibly TRBD2 (6 bases). Deletions cut 2 bases from V and 3 bases from J, with 13 bases between. Germline CDR1 is SQVTM and CDR2 is ANQGSEA. CDR3 size: 14 residues. CDR3 bases: TGCAGCGTTGAACCGGGACTGAAAAAAGAGACCCAGTACTTC. Encoded protein: CSVEPGLKKETQYF.

J is TRBJ2-4 and V is TRBV6-5; tentative D call: TRBD2 (6 bases). Germline CDR1 is MNHEY and CDR2 is SVGAGI. With 6 bases removed from V and 12 bases from J, the gap between germline ends came to 21 bases. CDR3 length: 14 amino acids. CDR3 bases: TGTGCCAGCAGCCTGTACGGCCCCGGGGGTTCTCAGTACTTC. Translation: CASSLYGPGGSQYF.

The rearrangement links TRBV6-6 to TRBJ2-7; D is undetermined. Deletions cut 8 bases from V and 6 bases from J, with 2 bases between. The CDR3 has 8 amino acids. The germline V gene encodes CDR1 MNHNY and CDR2 SVGAGI (reference sequence). The CDR3 is CASSEQYF. The CDR3 DNA reads as TGTGCCAGCTCCGAGCAGTACTTC.

This clone has a single count. The chain recombines TRBV19 with TRBJ2-2; no clear D. The V gene lost 9 bases and the J gene lost 0 bases, with 14 bases spanning the gap. Germline CDR1 is LNHDA and CDR2 is SQIVND (reference sequence). CDR3 length equals 15 residues. Written as DNA, the CDR3 is TGTGCCAGCCTCAGTTTCCCTGCGAACACCGGGGAGCTGTTTTTT. It encodes CASLSFPANTGELFF. Using reference TRBV19 and TRBJ2-2 for the parts outside the CDR3, the full variable domain is DGGITQSPKYLFRKEGQNVTLSCEQNLNHDAMYWYRQDPGQGLRLIYYSQIVNDFQKGDIAEGYSVSREKKESFPLTVTSAQKNPTAFYLCASLSFPANTGELFFGEGSRLTVL.

The chain uses TRBV7-2 and TRBJ1-4; D is unresolved. This CDR3 spans 13 amino acids. The germline V gene encodes CDR1 SGHTA and CDR2 FQGNSA. V lost 5 bases and J lost 7, with 11 bases in between. CDR3 bases: TGTGCCAGCAGCCTGGCCCCAAGTGAAAAACTGTTTTTT. The encoded protein is CASSLAPSEKLFF.

This rearrangement joins TRBV7-9 to TRBJ1-2; a weak D match, TRBD1 (5 bases). The CDR3 runs to 12 residues. The ends were cut back, 3 bases at V and 13 bases at J, with 15 bases in the middle. Germline V CDR1 and CDR2: SEHNR, FQNEAQ (reference sequence). Here the CDR3 reads CASSFVDRSVTF. In DNA form, the CDR3 reads TGTGCCAGCAGCTTCGTTGACAGATCGGTCACCTTC.

This clone has just one count. The CDR3 DNA reads TGTGCCACCAGCAGGCCCCTTTTGACCGGGCGCCCTTCCTACGAGCAGTACTTC. Its protein is CATSRPLLTGRPSYEQYF. The chain couples TRBV15 to TRBJ2-7, with D unclear. The CDR3 consists of 18 residues. Germline V gene lookup returns CDR1 LNHNV and CDR2 YYDKDF (reference sequence). Between the trimmed V and J ends, which lost 3 bases and 1 base, there was a span of 22 bases.

The chain has TRBV11-2 and TRBJ2-2, with a possible D match to TRBD2 (5 bases). V was trimmed by 0 bases and J by 6 bases, leaving 8 bases between them. Germline CDR1 is SGHAT and CDR2 is FQNNGV. This CDR3 spans 14 amino acids. The DNA of the CDR3 is TGTGCCAGCAGCTTAGATTTAGCGCCCGGGGAGCTGTTTTTT. It translates to CASSLDLAPGELFF.

The rearrangement links TRBV4-2 to TRBJ1-2; D remains unclear. The CDR3 length is 14 residues. The V end lost 4 bases, the J end lost 8 bases, and 17 bases lay between the germline ends. Per the germline V gene, CDR1 is LGHNA and CDR2 is YNFKEQ. DNA for the CDR3: TGTGCCAGCAGCCTCGGCGCCGCCGCTAGCGGCTACACCTTC. Translated, it gives CASSLGAAASGYTF.

The chain couples TRBV29-1 to TRBJ1-1; D is ambiguous. Trimming left V 7 bases short and J 3 bases short, with 18 bases between. CDR3 length: 14 residues. Germline lookup yields CDR1 SQVTM and CDR2 ANQGSEA. As DNA, the CDR3 is TGCAGCGGGACCGCGGGTGGCTCGGACACTGAAGCTTTCTTT. Protein: CSGTAGGSDTEAFF.

This chain joins TRBV19 and TRBJ2-2, with 7 positions matching TRBD2. Looked up from germline, CDR1 is LNHDA and CDR2 is SQIVND (reference sequence). V dropped 6 bases and J dropped 7; count of bases not matched to a gene: 8. The CDR3 covers 14 residues. CDR3 nucleotides: TGTGCCAGTAGGACTAGCTACGACCACGGGGAGCTGTTTTTT. Protein sequence: CASRTSYDHGELFF.

This clone appeared once. The rearrangement joins TRBV7-9 to TRBJ1-3; D is unresolved. CDR1 SEHNR and CDR2 FQNEAQ come from the germline V gene (reference sequence). Trimming took 1 base from V and 1 from J, leaving 5 bases between them. The CDR3 contains 14 residues. CDR3 DNA: TGTGCCAGCAGCTTAGTCTTTTCTGGAAACACCATATATTTT. This sequence encodes CASSLVFSGNTIYF.

The rearrangement links TRBV19 to TRBJ2-1, with TRBD1 matching 11 bases. Germline V gene data show CDR1 as LNHDA and CDR2 as SQIVND (reference sequence). The V and J ends lost 1 base and 7 bases, in that order; junction bases with no gene match: 9. The CDR3 runs 17 residues. CDR3 nucleotide sequence: TGTGCCAGTAGTATAGGGCCGGGACAGGGGGTTAAGAATGAGCAGTTCTTC. Translation gives CASSIGPGQGVKNEQFF.

The chain has TRBV12-5 and TRBJ2-4, with unresolved D. The germline gives CDR1 LGHNT, CDR2 FRNRAP. There are 16 residues in the CDR3. The V end lost 5 bases, the J end lost 0 bases, and 14 bases lay between the germline ends. In nucleotides, the CDR3 is TGTGCTAGTGGTACATCCAGGAAATTAGCCAAAAACATTCAGTACTTC. As protein: CASGTSRKLAKNIQYF.

This clone was counted between two and nine times. The V and J genes are TRBV14 and TRBJ1-1, with no clear D. Germline-derived CDR1 and CDR2 are SGHDN and FVKESK. The V and J ends lost 4 bases and 3 bases respectively, with 9 bases between them. This CDR3 is built from 13 residues. For the CDR3, the DNA is TGTGCCAGCAGCCTCCAAATAGACACTGAAGCTTTCTTT. This sequence encodes CASSLQIDTEAFF.

The V call is TRBV7-2, the J call TRBJ1-1; unclear D gene. The germline V and J ends were trimmed by 1 base and 5 bases, with 11 bases remaining between them. The CDR3 spans 14 residues. Germline V gene lookup returns CDR1 SGHTA and CDR2 FQGNSA. CDR3 DNA: TGTGCCAGCAGCTTAGGGGCACTGGGAACTGAAGCTTTCTTT. It translates to CASSLGALGTEAFF.

V gene TRBV11-2 combines with J gene TRBJ2-5; D gene ambiguous. The germline gives CDR1 SGHAT, CDR2 FQNNGV. This CDR3 contains 15 residues. Trimming left V 3 bases short and J 2 bases short, with 13 bases between. In DNA, the CDR3 is TGTGCCAGCAGCTTCGATGGATCGGAGCAAGAGACCCAGTACTTC. Amino acid sequence: CASSFDGSEQETQYF.

V gene TRBV6-1 combines with J gene TRBJ2-5, with 10 bases that match TRBD1. The CDR3 covers 14 residues. V lost 5 bases and J lost 4; bases outside the gene matches: 4. Germline assignment: CDR1 MNHNS and CDR2 SASEGT. The CDR3 is CASSLTGGGETQYF. The CDR3 region has the DNA TGTGCCAGCAGTTTGACAGGGGGCGGAGAGACCCAGTACTTC.

The count of this clone is one. This chain joins TRBV5-4 and TRBJ1-2; the D gene is possibly TRBD1 (6 bases). CDR1 SGHNT and CDR2 YYREEE come from the germline V gene (reference sequence). V dropped 5 bases and J dropped 8 bases, with 16 bases sitting between them. The CDR3 contains 13 residues. Written as DNA, the CDR3 is TGTGCCAGCAGGGGGGCCCCCGGGGGAGGCTACACCTTC. It specifies CASRGAPGGGYTF.